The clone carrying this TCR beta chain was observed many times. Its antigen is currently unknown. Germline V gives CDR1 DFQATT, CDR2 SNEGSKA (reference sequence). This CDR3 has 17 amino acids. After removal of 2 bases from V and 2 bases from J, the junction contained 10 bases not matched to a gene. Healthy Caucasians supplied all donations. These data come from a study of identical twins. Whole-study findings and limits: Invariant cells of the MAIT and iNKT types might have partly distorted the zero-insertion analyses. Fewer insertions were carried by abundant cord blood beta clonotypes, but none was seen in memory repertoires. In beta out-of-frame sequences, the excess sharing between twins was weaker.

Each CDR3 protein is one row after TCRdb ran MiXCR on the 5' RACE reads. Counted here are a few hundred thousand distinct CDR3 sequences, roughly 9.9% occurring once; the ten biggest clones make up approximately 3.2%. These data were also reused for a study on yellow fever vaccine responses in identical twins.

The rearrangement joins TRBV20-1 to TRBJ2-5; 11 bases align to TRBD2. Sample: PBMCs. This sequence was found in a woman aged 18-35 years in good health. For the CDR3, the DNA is TGCAGTGCTAGAATCGGGCTAGCGGGGGGCCCTCAAGAGACCCAGTACTTC. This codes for CSARIGLAGGPQETQYF.